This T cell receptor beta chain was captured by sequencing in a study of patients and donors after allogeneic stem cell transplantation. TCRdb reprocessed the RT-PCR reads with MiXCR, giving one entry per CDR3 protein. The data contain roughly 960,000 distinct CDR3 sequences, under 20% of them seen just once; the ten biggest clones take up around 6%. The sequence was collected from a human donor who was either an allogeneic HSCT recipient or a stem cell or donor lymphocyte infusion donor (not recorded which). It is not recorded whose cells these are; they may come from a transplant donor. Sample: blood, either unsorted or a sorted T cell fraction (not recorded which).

CDR3 sequence: CASRAATGNTEAFF. The CDR3 DNA reads TGTGCCAGCCGGGCTGCGACAGGGAACACTGAAGCTTTCTTT. This chain joins TRBV6-1 and TRBJ1-1, with D maybe TRBD1 (6 bases). V was trimmed by 8 bases and J by 1 base, leaving 14 bases between them. CDR3 length equals 14 residues. Germline-derived CDR1 and CDR2 are MNHNS and SASEGT.